Below are 30 T cell receptor beta chains sequenced from a single sample in a study of cytomegalovirus exposure and HLA in healthy donors. Clones were read by immunoSEQ multiplex PCR, and TCRdb kept only the in-frame ones, dropping some. There are roughly 250,000 clones in the sample; approximately 87% occur only once, and about 2.5% lies in the top ten. Sequencing was performed on PBMCs. The receptors were sampled from a man aged 18 to 29 in good health and CMV-seronegative.

In regard to this clone: Other DNA sequences within the sample encode an identical CDR3. V is TRBV5-1 and J is TRBJ2-3; D remains unclear. CDR1 is SGHRS, CDR2 YFSETQ, per germline. The CDR3 covers 13 residues. Trimming shortened V by 1 base and J by 0 bases, and 3 bases separated the two germline ends. The CDR3 nucleotides are TGCGCCAGCAGCTTGAGCAGCACAGATACGCAGTATTTT. It specifies CASSLSSTDTQYF.

The V call is TRBV27, the J call TRBJ1-5, with D maybe TRBD1 (6 bases). The germline V gene has CDR1 MNHEY and CDR2 SMNVEV (reference sequence). Trimming shortened V by 3 bases and J by 3 bases, and 15 bases separated the two germline ends. The CDR3 contains 16 residues. The CDR3 DNA follows: TGTGCCAGCAGTTTGAGCCCAGGGGCGTCCAATCAGCCCCAGCATTTT. As protein: CASSLSPGASNQPQHF.

The chain combines TRBV19 with TRBJ1-1; TRBD1 matches at 8 bases. This CDR3 contains 14 residues. The V gene end was trimmed by 9 bases and the J gene end by 1 base; junction bases not matched to a gene: 7. The germline V gene has CDR1 LNHDA and CDR2 SQIVND (reference sequence). The CDR3 DNA is TGTGCCAGCATCCGGGACAGGTCGAACACTGAAGCTTTCTTT. This codes for CASIRDRSNTEAFF.

This clone has only one observation. This chain joins TRBV5-1 and TRBJ1-6; perhaps TRBD1 as D (5 bases). Trimming left V 4 bases short and J 4 bases short, with 18 bases between. The CDR3 loop spans 17 amino acids. CDR1 SGHRS and CDR2 YFSETQ come from the germline V gene. CDR3 residues: CASSPMRTGGYNSPLHF. CDR3 DNA: TGCGCCAGCAGCCCGATGCGAACTGGGGGGTATAATTCACCCCTCCACTTT. The full variable domain, its missing parts supplied by reference TRBV5-1 and TRBJ1-6, is KAGVTQTPRYLIKTRGQQVTLSCSPISGHRSVSWYQQTPGQGLQFLFEYFSETQRNKGNFPGRFSGRQFSNSRSEMNVSTLELGDSALYLCASSPMRTGGYNSPLHFGNGTRLTVT.

CDR3 DNA sequence: TGTGCCAGCAGTTACTCGGCAGGCTATGGCTACACCTTC. Amino acids: CASSYSAGYGYTF. The rearrangement uses TRBV6-5 and TRBJ1-2, with D hard to call. This CDR3 contains 13 residues. Per the germline V gene, CDR1 is MNHEY and CDR2 is SVGAGI. V lost 0 bases, J lost 4 bases, and 6 bases lay in between.

The chain joins TRBV30 to TRBJ1-1; 10 positions agree with TRBD1. J lost 2 bases, V lost 3 bases, and 9 bases had no gene match. CDR1 is GTSNPN and CDR2 is SVGIG in the germline V gene (reference sequence). The CDR3 contains 16 residues. Written as DNA, the CDR3 is TGTGCCTGGAGGAACCCGACAGGGGGCAGAAACACTGAAGCTTTCTTT. Its translation is CAWRNPTGGRNTEAFF.

The rearrangement uses TRBV7-2 and TRBJ2-5; TRBD2 agrees at 9 bases. Germline V gene sequence: CDR1 SGHTA, CDR2 FQGNSA. The V and J ends lost 5 bases and 3 bases, in that order; junction bases with no gene match: 4. The CDR3 contains 14 residues. The CDR3 is CASSKGLAEETQYF. In DNA form, the CDR3 reads TGTGCCAGCAGCAAGGGACTAGCAGAAGAGACCCAGTACTTC.

The V call is TRBV28, the J call TRBJ2-7; D perhaps matches TRBD1 (6 bases). Germline values: CDR1 MDHEN, CDR2 SYDVKM. With 6 bases removed from V and 7 bases from J, the gap between germline ends came to 19 bases. CDR3 length: 14 residues. CDR3 sequence: CASRETGPLREQYF. The DNA of the CDR3 is TGTGCCAGCAGGGAAACAGGGCCCCTCCGGGAGCAGTACTTC.

The chain joins TRBV7-2 to TRBJ2-5; 10 bases are shared with TRBD2. Germline lookup yields CDR1 SGHTA and CDR2 FQGNSA. There are 15 residues in the CDR3. V lost 5 bases, J lost 2 bases, and 5 bases stayed unmatched. CDR3 coding DNA: TGTGCCAGCAGCACGGGACTAGCGAAACAAGAGACCCAGTACTTC. It yields the protein CASSTGLAKQETQYF.

The V call is TRBV4-1, the J call TRBJ1-5, with TRBD1 as a possible D gene (6 bases). Between the trimmed V and J ends, which lost 1 base and 2 bases, there was a span of 12 bases. The germline CDR1 and CDR2 sequences are MGHRA and YSYEKL. The CDR3 covers 16 residues. CDR3 DNA: TGCGCCAGCAGCCAAGTCCCAGGGGAACGCAATCAGCCCCAGCATTTT. Amino acid sequence: CASSQVPGERNQPQHF.

V usage is TRBV12-2 and J usage is TRBJ2-5; the table's D gene call, TRBD1, was not cross checked with the DNA. TRBV12-2 is tagged as a pseudogene. The CDR3 covers 15 residues. CDR3 amino acids: CASRLRGGTQETQYF. Written as DNA, the CDR3 is TGTGCAAGTCGCTTAAGGGGCGGTACTCAAGAGACCCAGTACTTC.

V gene TRBV10-1 combines with J gene TRBJ2-7; D is perhaps TRBD1 (6 bases). Germline V gives CDR1 WNHNN, CDR2 SYGVQD (reference sequence). The germline V and J ends were trimmed by 0 bases and 2 bases, with 11 bases remaining between them. The CDR3 length is 15 residues. CDR3 sequence reads: CASSESGHGAYEQYF. The CDR3 DNA follows: TGCGCCAGCAGTGAGTCGGGACACGGAGCCTACGAGCAGTACTTC.

V gene TRBV11-2 combines with J gene TRBJ2-7, with D maybe TRBD1 (6 bases). Trimming removed 5 bases from V and 0 bases from J, with 11 bases in between. CDR1 and CDR2 (germline): SGHAT, FQNNGV. The CDR3 is 14 residues long. The CDR3 DNA sequence: TGTGCCAGCAGCCCCCGGGACAACTCCTACGAGCAGTACTTC. Its translation is CASSPRDNSYEQYF. Full variable domain (outside the CDR3, taken from reference TRBV11-2 and TRBJ2-7): EAGVAQSPRYKIIEKRQSVAFWCNPISGHATLYWYQQILGQGPKLLIQFQNNGVVDDSQLPKDRFSAERLKGVDSTLKIQPAKLEDSAVYLCASSPRDNSYEQYFGPGTRLTVT.

V and J are TRBV10-3 and TRBJ2-7; 9 nucleotides align to TRBD1. The V gene end was trimmed by 2 bases and the J gene end by 0 bases; junction bases not matched to a gene: 2. Per the germline V gene, CDR1 is ENHRY and CDR2 is SYGVKD. This CDR3 has 15 amino acids. DNA of the CDR3: TGTGCCATCAGTGAGGGACAGGGGTCCTCCTACGAGCAGTACTTC. This codes for CAISEGQGSSYEQYF.

The CDR3 sequence: CAISATSRTFEQYF. CDR3 bases: TGTGCCATCAGTGCAACTAGCCGGACTTTCGAGCAGTACTTC. This chain joins TRBV10-3 and TRBJ2-7, with TRBD2 as a possible D gene (6 bases). The germline gives CDR1 ENHRY, CDR2 SYGVKD. The CDR3 has 14 residues. Trimming took off 4 bases at V and 6 bases at J, with 16 bases between the two ends.

The gene calls are TRBV4-3 and TRBJ2-2; 8 positions agree with TRBD2. Trimming removed 8 bases from V and 3 bases from J; junction bases left unmatched: 11. Looked up from germline, CDR1 is LGHNA and CDR2 is YSLEER. The CDR3 length is 16 residues. CDR3 protein: CASAAPGRAHTGELFF. CDR3 DNA: TGCGCCAGCGCCGCCCCCGGGAGGGCCCACACCGGGGAGCTGTTTTTT.

The chain carries TRBV7-3 and TRBJ2-1; D remains unclear. Germline CDR1 is SGHTA and CDR2 is FQGTGA. This CDR3 has 15 residues. Trimming pared 3 bases from V and 0 bases from J, leaving 9 bases between. CDR3 sequence: CASSLVSGSYNEQFF. The CDR3 DNA is TGTGCCAGCAGCTTGGTTTCGGGCTCCTACAATGAGCAGTTCTTC.

The chain combines TRBV21-1 with TRBJ1-1; TRBD1, the table's D call, was not compared with the DNA. TRBV21-1 is classified as a pseudogene. This CDR3 comprises 23 residues. CDR3 protein: CASSKVSGGQGSWNRPWITEAFF. Written as DNA, the CDR3 is TGTGCCAGCAGCAAAGTAAGCGGAGGACAGGGGAGTTGGAATCGACCGTGGATCACTGAAGCTTTCTTT.

J is TRBJ2-7 and V is TRBV6-5, with 9 positions matching TRBD1. Losses at the gene ends were 1 base for V and 3 bases for J; bases not matched to a gene: 4. This CDR3 is built from 15 residues. The germline V gene encodes CDR1 MNHEY and CDR2 SVGAGI. This chain's CDR3 is CASSYLGTGHYEQYF. Written as DNA, the CDR3 is TGTGCCAGCAGTTACTTGGGGACAGGGCACTACGAGCAGTACTTC.

Only one count was recorded for this clone. This chain connects TRBV6-1 to TRBJ2-7; 7 bases fit TRBD1. Trimming at V came to 0 bases and at J to 2 bases, leaving 7 bases not matched to a gene. Germline CDR1 MNHNS, CDR2 SASEGT. The length of the CDR3 is 16 residues. DNA for the CDR3: TGTGCCAGCAGTGAAGCGTCAACAGGGGCCCCCTACGAGCAGTACTTC. It yields the protein CASSEASTGAPYEQYF.

V gene TRBV9 combines with J gene TRBJ2-7; the D gene is possibly TRBD2 (6 bases). Germline-derived CDR1 and CDR2 are SGDLS and YYNGEE. The CDR3 spans 15 residues. V lost 0 bases to trimming and J lost 0 bases, with 10 bases between them. This chain's CDR3 is CASSVGQTSSYEQYF. In nucleotides, the CDR3 is TGTGCCAGCAGCGTAGGACAGACTAGCTCCTACGAGCAGTACTTC.

J is TRBJ2-3 and V is TRBV7-2; the match to TRBD2 covers 7 bases. The CDR3 loop spans 12 amino acids. Germline assignment: CDR1 SGHTA and CDR2 FQGNSA. The CDR3 spells CARGNPSDTQYF. In DNA form, the CDR3 reads TGTGCGCGGGGGAACCCGTCGGATACGCAGTATTTT.

The chain carries TRBV7-6 and TRBJ1-5; TRBD1 aligns across 7 bases. The CDR3 totals 13 residues. J lost 4 bases, V lost 5 bases, and 2 bases had no gene match. Germline V lookup: CDR1 SGHVS, CDR2 FNYEAQ. The CDR3 coding sequence is TGTGCCAGCAGCCAGGGACAGAATCAGCCCCAGCATTTT. This encodes CASSQGQNQPQHF.

The J gene is TRBJ2-1, the V gene TRBV9, with TRBD2 identical over 11 bases. V shed 0 bases and J 9 bases; nucleotides not matched to a gene: 2. CDR3 size: 14 residues. Germline CDR1 is SGDLS and CDR2 is YYNGEE. In DNA, the CDR3 is TGTGCCAGCAGCGTAGTAGCGGGAGGGGGTGAGCAGTTCTTC. It specifies CASSVVAGGGEQFF.

The DNA of the CDR3 is TGTGCCAGCTCACCTTCGGGGGATCAGCCCCAGCATTTT. Protein sequence: CASSPSGDQPQHF. This chain uses TRBV18 with TRBJ1-5; D possibly corresponds to TRBD1 (5 bases). Germline V gene data show CDR1 as KGHSH and CDR2 as LQKENI. This CDR3 comprises 13 residues. V dropped 3 bases and J dropped 5 bases, with 8 bases sitting between them.

The V gene is TRBV23-1, the J gene TRBJ2-7; D uncertain. TRBV23-1 is identified as an open reading frame with a role that is uncertain. The CDR3 runs to 19 residues. Trimming removed 1 base at V and 2 bases at J, with 24 bases between. Here the CDR3 reads CASSQFQDVRDPYPYEQYF. The CDR3 DNA reads as TGCGCCAGCAGTCAATTCCAGGATGTCAGAGACCCTTACCCCTACGAGCAGTACTTC.

This chain connects TRBV9 to TRBJ2-7; D may be TRBD1 (5 bases). Trimming removed 2 bases at V and 0 bases at J, with 9 bases between. This CDR3 contains 14 residues. Germline CDR1 is SGDLS and CDR2 is YYNGEE. DNA of the CDR3: TGTGCCAGCAGCGTGACGGACATCTCCTACGAGCAGTACTTC. Its protein is CASSVTDISYEQYF.

The V call is TRBV11-2, the J call TRBJ2-7; 9 bases match TRBD1. The trim removed 5 bases at V and 1 base at J, leaving 9 bases unmatched. CDR1 is SGHAT, CDR2 FQNNGV, per germline. The CDR3 is made up of 16 amino acids. The CDR3 spells CASSPTTGGLSYEQYF. DNA for the CDR3: TGTGCCAGCAGCCCCACGACAGGGGGTTTATCCTACGAGCAGTACTTC.

The J gene is TRBJ2-5, the V gene TRBV4-1; TRBD2 might be the D (6 bases). Germline CDR1 reads MGHRA; CDR2 reads YSYEKL. Trimming took 4 bases from V and 4 from J, leaving 10 bases between them. The CDR3 loop spans 13 amino acids. The CDR3 DNA is TGCGCCAGCAGCCGAGCGGGTCTAGAGACCCAGTACTTC. It specifies CASSRAGLETQYF.

This rearrangement joins TRBV18 to TRBJ2-2; TRBD2 is a possible D gene (5 bases). Trimming shortened V by 6 bases and J by 4 bases, and 15 bases separated the two germline ends. The CDR3 runs to 15 residues. CDR1 KGHSH and CDR2 LQKENI come from the germline V gene. This CDR3 reads CASSQPRGVTGELFF. CDR3 DNA: TGTGCCAGCTCCCAACCTCGGGGAGTCACCGGGGAGCTGTTTTTT.